The clone carrying this TCR beta chain was counted only a few times. Its target is unknown. The sample is drawn from a study of vaccination and CD4 T cells after COVID-19. CDR3 length equals 11 residues. With 5 bases removed from V and 4 bases from J, the gap between germline ends came to 0 bases. CDR1 and CDR2 (germline): MNHEY, SVGEGT. The study sequenced cultured CD4+ T cell DNA using the Oncomine TCR Beta short-read assay. TCRdb analysed the PCR reads with MiXCR anew, one entry per CDR3 protein. The repertoire holds about 21,000 distinct CDR3 sequences, with roughly half as singletons. The treatment is: roughly 11-day PBMC culture with coronavirus spike peptide pools or control peptides (ViraFEST assay). It was on days 3 and 7 that half the medium was replaced with fresh IL-2 medium. The study, taken as a whole, reports: The median count of SARS-CoV-2-reactive clonotypes rose from around 21 to 38, not significantly.

The V and J genes are TRBV6-2 or TRBV6-3 and TRBJ2-6, with D uncertain. The sequence came from a human donor who had recovered from COVID-19. The sample taken for sequencing was CD4+ T cells from blood, cultured in vitro. CDR3 loop: CASSGANVLTF. The CDR3 region has the DNA TGTGCCAGCAGTGGGGCCAACGTCCTGACTTTC.